This TCR beta chain emerged from a study of blood T cell repertoires in COVID-19. TCRdb's table, derived via immunoSEQ multiplex PCR, lists solely in-frame clones and lacks some. Among more than 15,000 clones listed, 70% to 90% were seen once. CDR3 length: 11 residues. The germline V gene has CDR1 DFQATT and CDR2 SNEGSKA (reference sequence). Trimming cost V 5 bases and J 6 bases, with 11 bases left between them. This receptor was obtained from a man aged 55 to 69 with acute or convalescent COVID-19. V and J are TRBV20-1 and TRBJ2-7; tentatively, D is TRBD1 (6 bases). The sequencing input was peripheral blood. The CDR3 DNA reads TGCAGTGCTTGGGGACAACCCGAGCAGTACTTC. It yields the protein CSAWGQPEQYF.